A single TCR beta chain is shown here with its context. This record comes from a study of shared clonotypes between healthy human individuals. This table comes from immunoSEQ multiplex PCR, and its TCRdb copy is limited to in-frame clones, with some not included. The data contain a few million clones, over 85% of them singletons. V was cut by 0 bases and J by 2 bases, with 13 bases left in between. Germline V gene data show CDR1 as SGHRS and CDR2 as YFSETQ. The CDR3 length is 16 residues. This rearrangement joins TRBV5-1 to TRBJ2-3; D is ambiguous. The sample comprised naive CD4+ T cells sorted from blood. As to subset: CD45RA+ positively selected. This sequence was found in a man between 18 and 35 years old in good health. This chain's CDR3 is CASSLVPLISTDTQYF. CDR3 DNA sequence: TGCGCCAGCAGCTTGGTACCTCTCATCTCCACAGATACGCAGTATTTT.